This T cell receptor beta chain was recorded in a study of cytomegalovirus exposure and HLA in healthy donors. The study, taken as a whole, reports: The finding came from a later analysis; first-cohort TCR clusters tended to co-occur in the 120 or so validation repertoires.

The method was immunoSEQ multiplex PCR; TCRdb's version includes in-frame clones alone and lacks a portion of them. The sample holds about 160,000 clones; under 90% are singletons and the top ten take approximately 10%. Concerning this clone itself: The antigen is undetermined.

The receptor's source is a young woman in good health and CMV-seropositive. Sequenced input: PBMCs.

The CDR3 DNA reads as TGTGCCAGCAGTCCCTTTGGCGGGAGTACTCACAATGAGCAGTTCTTC. It yields the protein CASSPFGGSTHNEQFF. V is TRBV14 and J is TRBJ2-1, with 7 bases that match TRBD2. This CDR3 has 16 amino acids. V was clipped by 6 bases and J by 5 bases; unmatched bases: 13. CDR1 and CDR2 (germline): SGHDN, FVKESK.